This TCR beta chain is from a study of blood T cell repertoires in COVID-19. Study overall: COVID-19 samples, acute and convalescent, were from the United States, Italy and Spain. Sample material is recorded as cDNA or gDNA derived from T cells, B-cell-depleted T cells, or PBMCs.

The CDR3 covers 17 residues. Germline V gives CDR1 LNHDA, CDR2 SQIVND (reference sequence). The ends lost 6 bases at V and 6 bases at J; junction bases unmatched: 16. In the study's own analysis: For nucleated cells, counts were estimated from reference gene primer amplification. Using immunoSEQ multiplex PCR, the repertoire was profiled, and TCRdb retains in-frame clones only, with some absent. V and J calls and clone size are as listed in that table; D and trimming were resolved from the DNA. The profile shows approximately 100,000 clones, approximately 70% of them singletons. The source of this sequence is a man at least 80 years old with acute or convalescent COVID-19. Source material: peripheral blood. J is TRBJ2-2 and V is TRBV19; 7 bases match TRBD1. The chain's CDR3 is CASRAGPGQPSAGELFF. The CDR3 bases are TGTGCCAGTAGGGCTGGCCCGGGACAGCCTTCTGCCGGGGAGCTGTTTTTT. The variable domain in full, with the rest retrieved from reference TRBV19 and TRBJ2-2, is DGGITQSPKYLFRKEGQNVTLSCEQNLNHDAMYWYRQDPGQGLRLIYYSQIVNDFQKGDIAEGYSVSREKKESFPLTVTSAQKNPTAFYLCASRAGPGQPSAGELFFGEGSRLTVL.